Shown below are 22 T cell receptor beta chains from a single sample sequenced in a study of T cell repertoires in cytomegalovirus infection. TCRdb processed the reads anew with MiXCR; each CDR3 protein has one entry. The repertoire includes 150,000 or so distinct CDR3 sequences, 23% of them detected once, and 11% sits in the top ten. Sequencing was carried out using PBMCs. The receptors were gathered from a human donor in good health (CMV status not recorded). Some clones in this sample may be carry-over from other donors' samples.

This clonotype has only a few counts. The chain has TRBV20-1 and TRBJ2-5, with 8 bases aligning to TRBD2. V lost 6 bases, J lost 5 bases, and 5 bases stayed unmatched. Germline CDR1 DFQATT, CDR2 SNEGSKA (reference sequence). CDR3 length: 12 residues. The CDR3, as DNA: TGCAGTGCCCGGGGGGGGCGGGAGACCCAGTACTTC. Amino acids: CSARGGRETQYF.

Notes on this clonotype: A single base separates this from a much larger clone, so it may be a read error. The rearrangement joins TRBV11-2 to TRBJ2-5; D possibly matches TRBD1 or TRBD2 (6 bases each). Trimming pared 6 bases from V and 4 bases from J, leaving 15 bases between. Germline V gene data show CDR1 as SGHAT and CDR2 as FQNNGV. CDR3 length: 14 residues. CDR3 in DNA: TGTGCCAGCAGAGCACGGGGGCAGGGAGAGACCCAGTACTTC. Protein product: CASRARGQGETQYF.

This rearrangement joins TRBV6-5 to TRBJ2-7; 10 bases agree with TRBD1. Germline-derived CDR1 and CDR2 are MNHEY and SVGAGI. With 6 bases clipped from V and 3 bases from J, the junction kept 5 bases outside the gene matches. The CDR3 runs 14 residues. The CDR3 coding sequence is TGTGCCAGCAGCGTCGGACAGGGGGGCTACGAGCAGTACTTC. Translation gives CASSVGQGGYEQYF.

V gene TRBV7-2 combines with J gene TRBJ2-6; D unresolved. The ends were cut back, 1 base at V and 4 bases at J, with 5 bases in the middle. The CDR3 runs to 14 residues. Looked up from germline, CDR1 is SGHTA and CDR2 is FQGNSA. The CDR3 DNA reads TGTGCCAGCAGCTTAGGGGCCGGGGCCAACGTCCTGACTTTC. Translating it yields CASSLGAGANVLTF.

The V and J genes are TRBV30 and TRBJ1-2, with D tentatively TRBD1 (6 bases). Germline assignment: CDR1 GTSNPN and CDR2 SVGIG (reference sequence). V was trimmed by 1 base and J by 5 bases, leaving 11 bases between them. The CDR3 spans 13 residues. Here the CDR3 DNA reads TGTGCCTGGAGTGAAGGGGGGCCTTATGGCTACACCTTC. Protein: CAWSEGGPYGYTF.

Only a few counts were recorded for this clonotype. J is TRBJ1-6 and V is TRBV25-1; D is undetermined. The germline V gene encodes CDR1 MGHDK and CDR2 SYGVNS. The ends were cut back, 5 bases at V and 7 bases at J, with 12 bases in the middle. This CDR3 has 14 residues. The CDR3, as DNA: TGTGCCAGCAGTAGAGGGCAGATCAATTCACCCCTCCACTTT. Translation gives CASSRGQINSPLHF.

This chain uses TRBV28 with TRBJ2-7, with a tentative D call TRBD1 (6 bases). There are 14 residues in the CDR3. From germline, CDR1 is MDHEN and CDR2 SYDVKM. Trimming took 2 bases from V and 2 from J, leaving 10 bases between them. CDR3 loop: CASSLEQGPYEQYF. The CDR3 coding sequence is TGTGCCAGCAGTTTAGAACAGGGCCCCTACGAGCAGTACTTC.

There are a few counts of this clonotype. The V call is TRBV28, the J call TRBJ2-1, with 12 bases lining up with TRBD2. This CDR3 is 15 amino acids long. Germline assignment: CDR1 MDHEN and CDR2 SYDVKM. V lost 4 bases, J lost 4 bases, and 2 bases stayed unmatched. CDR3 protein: CASSSLAGGYNEQFF. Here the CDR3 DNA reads TGTGCCAGCAGTTCACTAGCGGGGGGATACAATGAGCAGTTCTTC.

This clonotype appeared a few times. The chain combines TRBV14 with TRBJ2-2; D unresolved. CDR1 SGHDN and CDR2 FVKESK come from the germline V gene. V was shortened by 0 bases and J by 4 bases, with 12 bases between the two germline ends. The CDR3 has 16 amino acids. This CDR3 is CASSQDRVGVTGELFF. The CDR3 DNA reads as TGTGCCAGCAGCCAAGACCGGGTTGGGGTCACCGGGGAGCTGTTTTTT. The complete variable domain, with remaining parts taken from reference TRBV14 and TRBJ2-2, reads EAGVTQFPSHSVIEKGQTVTLRCDPISGHDNLYWYRRVMGKEIKFLLHFVKESKQDESGMPNNRFLAERTGGTYSTLKVQPAELEDSGVYFCASSQDRVGVTGELFFGEGSRLTVL.

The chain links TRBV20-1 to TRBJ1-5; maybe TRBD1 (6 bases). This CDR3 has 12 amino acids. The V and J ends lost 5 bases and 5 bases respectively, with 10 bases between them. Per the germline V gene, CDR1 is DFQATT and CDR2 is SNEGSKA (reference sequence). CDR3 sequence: CSAQGHDQPQHF. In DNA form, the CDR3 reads TGCAGTGCTCAGGGACACGATCAGCCCCAGCATTTT.

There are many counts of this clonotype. CDR3 DNA: TGTGCCAGCAGTTTCGAAGGGGCCTACGAGCAGTACTTC. As protein: CASSFEGAYEQYF. V gene TRBV28 combines with J gene TRBJ2-7; a weak D match, TRBD1 (5 bases). Germline CDR1 and CDR2: MDHEN and SYDVKM. The V end was cut by 3 bases, the J end by 2 bases, with 8 bases between. CDR3 length: 13 amino acids.

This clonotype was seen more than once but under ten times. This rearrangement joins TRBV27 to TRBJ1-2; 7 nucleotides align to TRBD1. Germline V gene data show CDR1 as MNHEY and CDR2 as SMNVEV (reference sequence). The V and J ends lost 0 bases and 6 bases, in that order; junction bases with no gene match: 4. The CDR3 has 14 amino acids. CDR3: CASSLSRQGHGYTF. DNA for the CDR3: TGTGCCAGCAGTTTATCCCGACAGGGTCATGGCTACACCTTC.

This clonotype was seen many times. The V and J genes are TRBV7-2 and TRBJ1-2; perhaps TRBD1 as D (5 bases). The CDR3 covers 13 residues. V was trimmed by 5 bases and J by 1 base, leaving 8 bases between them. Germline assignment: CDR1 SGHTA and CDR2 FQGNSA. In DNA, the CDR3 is TGTGCCAGCAGCCCCGACAGTAACTATGGCTACACCTTC. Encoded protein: CASSPDSNYGYTF.

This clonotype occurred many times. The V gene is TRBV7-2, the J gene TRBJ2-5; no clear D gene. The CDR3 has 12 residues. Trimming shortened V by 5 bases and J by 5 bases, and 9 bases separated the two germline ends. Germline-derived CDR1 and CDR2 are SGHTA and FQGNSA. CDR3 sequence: CASSRTGETQYF. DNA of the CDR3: TGTGCCAGCAGCCGAACCGGGGAGACCCAGTACTTC.

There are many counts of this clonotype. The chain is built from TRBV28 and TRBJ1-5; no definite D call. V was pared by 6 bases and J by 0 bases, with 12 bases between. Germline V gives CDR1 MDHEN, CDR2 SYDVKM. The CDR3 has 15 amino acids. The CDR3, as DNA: TGTGCCAGCAGCCCCGCTGTGGCTAGCAATCAGCCCCAGCATTTT. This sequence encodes CASSPAVASNQPQHF.

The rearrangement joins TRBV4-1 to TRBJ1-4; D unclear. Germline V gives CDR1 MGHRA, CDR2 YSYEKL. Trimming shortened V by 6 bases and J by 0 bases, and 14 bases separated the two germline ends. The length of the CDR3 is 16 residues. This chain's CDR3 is CASSPARDATNEKLFF. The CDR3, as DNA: TGCGCCAGCAGTCCCGCTAGAGACGCAACTAATGAAAAACTGTTTTTT.

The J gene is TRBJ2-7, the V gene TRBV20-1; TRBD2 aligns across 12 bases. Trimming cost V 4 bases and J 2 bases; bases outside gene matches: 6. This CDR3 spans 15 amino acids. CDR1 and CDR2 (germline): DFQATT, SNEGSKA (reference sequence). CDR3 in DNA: TGCAGTGCTAACGTTCCTAGCGGGAGGGCCTACGAGCAGTACTTC. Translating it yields CSANVPSGRAYEQYF.

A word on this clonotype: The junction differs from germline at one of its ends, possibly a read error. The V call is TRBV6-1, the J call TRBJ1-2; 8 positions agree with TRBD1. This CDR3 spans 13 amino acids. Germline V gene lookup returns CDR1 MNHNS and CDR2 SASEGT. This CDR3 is CASTPTGDYGYTF. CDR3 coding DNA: TGTGCTAGCACCCCGACAGGGGACTATGGCTACACCTTC.

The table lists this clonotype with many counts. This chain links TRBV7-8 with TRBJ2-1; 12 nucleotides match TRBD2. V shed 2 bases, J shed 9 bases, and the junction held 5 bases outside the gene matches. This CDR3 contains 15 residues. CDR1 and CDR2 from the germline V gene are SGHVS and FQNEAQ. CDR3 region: CASSLSPGLAGEQFF. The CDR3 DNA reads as TGTGCCAGCAGCTTATCACCGGGACTAGCGGGTGAGCAGTTCTTC.

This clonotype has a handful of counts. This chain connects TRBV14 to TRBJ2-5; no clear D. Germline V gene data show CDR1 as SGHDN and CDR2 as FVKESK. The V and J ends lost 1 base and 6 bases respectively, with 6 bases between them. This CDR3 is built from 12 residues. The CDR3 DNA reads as TGTGCCAGCAGCCAAGCCAGGCAGACCCAGTACTTC. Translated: CASSQARQTQYF. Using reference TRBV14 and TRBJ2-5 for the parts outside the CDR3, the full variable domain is EAGVTQFPSHSVIEKGQTVTLRCDPISGHDNLYWYRRVMGKEIKFLLHFVKESKQDESGMPNNRFLAERTGGTYSTLKVQPAELEDSGVYFCASSQARQTQYFGPGTRLLVL.

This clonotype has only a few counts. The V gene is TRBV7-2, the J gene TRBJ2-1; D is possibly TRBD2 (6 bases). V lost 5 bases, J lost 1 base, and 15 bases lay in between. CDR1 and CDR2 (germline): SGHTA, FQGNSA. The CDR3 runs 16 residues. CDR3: CASSLSPGSSYNEQFF. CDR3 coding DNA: TGTGCCAGCAGCCTTAGCCCCGGGAGTTCCTACAATGAGCAGTTCTTC.

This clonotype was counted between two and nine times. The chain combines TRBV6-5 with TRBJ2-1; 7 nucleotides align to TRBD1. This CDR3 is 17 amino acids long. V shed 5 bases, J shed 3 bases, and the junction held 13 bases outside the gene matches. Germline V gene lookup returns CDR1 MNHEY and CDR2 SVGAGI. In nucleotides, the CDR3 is TGTGCCAGCAGTGGGACAGCTCTAATAAGGGGCTACAATGAGCAGTTCTTC. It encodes CASSGTALIRGYNEQFF.